The 18 T cell receptor beta chains presented below share a single source sample, sequenced in a study of siplizumab effects on memory and regulatory T cells. Profiling relied on immunoSEQ multiplex PCR, and the TCRdb table lists in-frame clones only, not all of them. This table has approximately 100,000 clones, 90% to 95% appearing once. The sequencing sample was made of non-Treg CD4+ T cells sorted from blood. Receptors originate from a human donor in good health.

The CDR3 DNA follows: TGTGCCTGGAGTGCTCCGGGACAGCTAGTCCCCTACGAGCAGTACTTC. This gives the protein CAWSAPGQLVPYEQYF. V usage is TRBV30 and J usage is TRBJ2-7, with 7 positions matching TRBD1. V shed 1 base and J 2 bases; nucleotides not matched to a gene: 11. The CDR3 covers 16 residues. Germline lookup yields CDR1 GTSNPN and CDR2 SVGIG (reference sequence).

The CDR3 spells CASSLTSGGTDTQYF. The CDR3 DNA reads TGTGCCAGCAGCCTGACTAGCGGGGGAACAGATACGCAGTATTTT. This sequence joins TRBV25-1 and TRBJ2-3; 12 bases line up with TRBD2. V dropped 6 bases and J dropped 3; count of bases not matched to a gene: 4. Germline V gene lookup returns CDR1 MGHDK and CDR2 SYGVNS. There are 15 residues in the CDR3.

The V and J genes are TRBV6-5 and TRBJ2-5; D is perhaps TRBD2 (5 bases). V lost 7 bases to trimming and J lost 4 bases, with 7 bases between them. The CDR3 covers 11 residues. Germline V gives CDR1 MNHEY, CDR2 SVGAGI. This chain's CDR3 is CASKRGETQYF. CDR3 sequence (DNA): TGTGCCAGCAAACGGGGAGAGACCCAGTACTTC.

The V gene is TRBV2, the J gene TRBJ1-4, with no clear D. There are 14 residues in the CDR3. Per germline, CDR1 SNHLY and CDR2 FYNNEI. V lost 3 bases, J lost 1 base, and 6 bases lay in between. CDR3 in DNA: TGTGCCAGCAGTGACGAGGGAACTAATGAAAAACTGTTTTTT. Translating it yields CASSDEGTNEKLFF.

V and J are TRBV18 and TRBJ2-6, with D unclear. Germline V gives CDR1 KGHSH, CDR2 LQKENI. V lost 5 bases and J lost 2, with 10 bases in between. This CDR3 contains 15 residues. The CDR3 region is CASSSGLPGANVLTF. Written as DNA, the CDR3 is TGTGCCAGCTCATCAGGCCTTCCTGGGGCCAACGTCCTGACTTTC.

This sequence joins TRBV18 and TRBJ2-7; 7 bases line up with TRBD1. J was trimmed by 3 bases and V by 8 bases; bases with no gene match: 13. Per the germline V gene, CDR1 is KGHSH and CDR2 is LQKENI. The CDR3 consists of 15 residues. CDR3 in DNA: TGTGCCAGCGCCCATCCTGGACAGGACCGCTACGAGCAGTACTTC. This gives the protein CASAHPGQDRYEQYF.

The genes are TRBV19 and TRBJ1-3; no firm D call. Per the germline V gene, CDR1 is LNHDA and CDR2 is SQIVND (reference sequence). Trimming left V 5 bases short and J 0 bases short, with 11 bases between. CDR3 length equals 15 residues. The CDR3 is CASSAGRASGNTIYF. The DNA for the CDR3 is TGTGCCAGTAGTGCCGGACGGGCCTCTGGAAACACCATATATTTT.

This clone appeared a single time. This chain joins TRBV10-3 and TRBJ1-1; TRBD1 matches 8 bases. The CDR3 is 16 amino acids. V lost 6 bases and J lost 7; bases outside the gene matches: 16. Germline V gene lookup returns CDR1 ENHRY and CDR2 SYGVKD. The chain's CDR3 is CAIREGGQVARGEAFF. CDR3 DNA sequence: TGTGCCATCAGAGAGGGGGGACAGGTCGCCCGGGGTGAAGCTTTCTTT.

This chain connects TRBV10-2 to TRBJ1-1, with D possibly matching TRBD1 (5 bases). V was trimmed by 8 bases and J by 5 bases, leaving 15 bases between them. Germline V gene sequence: CDR1 WSHSY, CDR2 SAAADI. The CDR3 has 13 amino acids. CDR3 bases: TGCGCCAGCGGTATTACAGGTGGGACTGAAGCTTTCTTT. It yields the protein CASGITGGTEAFF.

The V gene is TRBV5-4, the J gene TRBJ2-7, with D unresolved. With 0 bases removed from V and 0 bases from J, the gap between germline ends came to 7 bases. The CDR3 is 14 amino acids. The germline V gene has CDR1 SGHNT and CDR2 YYREEE (reference sequence). Here the CDR3 DNA reads TGTGCCAGCAGCTTGGACTCCGCCTCCTACGAGCAGTACTTC. Its protein product is CASSLDSASYEQYF.

CDR3 sequence reads: CATKTAGETQYF. As DNA, the CDR3 is TGTGCCACCAAGACAGCGGGGGAGACCCAGTACTTC. The J gene is TRBJ2-5, the V gene TRBV7-9; TRBD2 agrees at 7 bases. Germline V gene lookup returns CDR1 SEHNR and CDR2 FQNEAQ (reference sequence). Unmatched junction bases numbered 7, after V lost 10 bases and J lost 5 bases. The CDR3 consists of 12 residues.

The V gene is TRBV28, the J gene TRBJ2-1, with a weak D call TRBD2 (7 bases). V lost 5 bases and J lost 1, with 36 bases in between. Germline CDR1 and CDR2: MDHEN and SYDVKM. The CDR3 is made up of 23 amino acids. The CDR3 region is CASSPYRGGGGSSETQSYNEQFF. In nucleotides, the CDR3 is TGTGCCAGCAGTCCTTATAGAGGGGGAGGGGGTTCTAGCGAGACTCAATCCTACAATGAGCAGTTCTTC.

The chain employs TRBV18 and TRBJ2-7; 12 bases line up with TRBD2. The CDR3 extends over 15 amino acids. Germline values: CDR1 KGHSH, CDR2 LQKENI. The trim removed 4 bases at V and 3 bases at J, leaving 4 bases unmatched. This chain's CDR3 is CASSRTSGRIYEQYF. The CDR3 DNA reads as TGTGCCAGCTCACGAACTAGCGGGAGGATCTACGAGCAGTACTTC.

J is TRBJ1-4 and V is TRBV11-2; D is unclear. The CDR3 consists of 16 residues. Trimming stripped 1 base from V and 0 bases from J, with 9 bases between. CDR1 and CDR2 (germline): SGHAT, FQNNGV. The CDR3 spells CASSLVAVTTNEKLFF. In DNA, the CDR3 is TGTGCCAGCAGCTTAGTAGCAGTCACAACTAATGAAAAACTGTTTTTT.

The chain combines TRBV2 with TRBJ2-7, with TRBD1 as a possible D gene (6 bases). The CDR3 is 13 residues long. Germline loops: CDR1 SNHLY, CDR2 FYNNEI. Trimming removed 10 bases at V and 4 bases at J, with 17 bases between. The CDR3, as DNA: TGTGCCATCAGAGGGACACAAATATACGAGCAGTACTTC. It codes for CAIRGTQIYEQYF.

This chain connects TRBV2 to TRBJ2-1, with 7 bases that match TRBD2. This CDR3 is built from 14 residues. Trimming removed 8 bases from V and 6 bases from J; junction bases left unmatched: 10. The V gene's germline CDR1 is SNHLY and CDR2 FYNNEI. In nucleotides, the CDR3 is TGTGCCAGCCACAGACTAGCCGTAGCCAATGAGCAGTTCTTC. Its protein is CASHRLAVANEQFF.

The CDR3 DNA is TGTGCCTGGAGTAAGACAGGCAATCAGCCCCAGCATTTT. Residues: CAWSKTGNQPQHF. This rearrangement joins TRBV30 to TRBJ1-5; possible D gene TRBD1, 5 bases. The germline V gene has CDR1 GTSNPN and CDR2 SVGIG (reference sequence). This CDR3 has 13 amino acids. Trimming shortened V by 2 bases and J by 2 bases, and 7 bases separated the two germline ends. The full variable domain, in which reference TRBV30 and TRBJ1-5 provide the parts outside the CDR3, is SQTIHQWPATLVQPVGSPLSLECTVEGTSNPNLYWYRQAAGRGLQLLFYSVGIGQISSEVPQNLSASRPQDRQFILSSKKLLLSDSGFYLCAWSKTGNQPQHFGDGTRLSIL.

This clone was observed a few times. A read error may produce the germline difference seen at one junction end. V gene TRBV30 combines with J gene TRBJ1-5; 9 nucleotides align to TRBD1. This CDR3 has 14 residues. Looked up from germline, CDR1 is GTSNPN and CDR2 is SVGIG (reference sequence). DNA of the CDR3: TGTGCCTGGAGCGCGGGACAGGGCAACCAGCCCCAGCATTTT. As protein: CAWSAGQGNQPQHF.